The T cell receptor beta chain described here comes from a study of identical twins (dated by TCRdb to the mid-2010s). For the study in its entirety: The study deep-sequenced TCR alpha and beta repertoires from monozygotic twins, unrelated adults of various ages and cord blood to test whether fetal clonotypes persist. To rule out contamination, the twin experiments were replicated at different times with different library preparation protocols.

Only healthy Caucasian donors were included. Three pairs of female monozygotic twins, all aged about 18 to 29 years, were included in the twin cohort. Peripheral blood mononuclear cells were used as the source from which RNA for TCR libraries was isolated. Study-level results and caveats: Because the same donors could not be followed over many years, conclusions were based on cross-sectional statistical analysis. Excess twin sharing in beta out-of-frame sequences was weaker because fewer shared sequences lowered the signal-to-noise ratio. Out-of-frame TCR alpha sharing in monozygotic twins was systematically underestimated by recombination models, whereas sharing between unrelated individuals was in agreement with the recombination models. Compared with coincidental sharing between unrelated individuals, out-of-frame TCR alpha sequences shared between twins showed an excess of sequences with low generation probability. Abundant cord blood beta clonotypes carried fewer insertions; young adult naive repertoires showed a weaker similar trend, while memory repertoires showed none. Zero-insertion analyses could be partly confounded by invariant T cells such as MAIT and iNKT, although diverse VJ usage argued against such confounding for most clonotypes.

Regarding this clonotype: Its antigen has not been determined. No quality values exist for individual bases; no much larger clone is one base distant.

Libraries were made using 5' RACE. The sequencing machine was an Illumina HiSeq 2000. Template switching introduced a universal primer binding site; the final cDNA contained a unique molecular identifier, enabling accurate counting of TCR cDNA molecules. First-strand cDNA for TCR alpha and beta chains was synthesized from specific primers in the conserved constant-segment region. To control for contamination, each cDNA library was double barcoded with a SMART-Mk sample barcode plus Illumina barcodes. TruSeq adapter sequences and Illumina sample barcodes were added in two successive PCR steps. The TCR alpha and beta cDNA libraries were sequenced on the Illumina HiSeq platform using custom primers. Per the source publication's procedure: MiGEC was used to process raw reads and extract unique molecular identifiers, and MiXCR was used to find CDR3 positions. Recombination models were inferred per individual with the repgenHMM and IGoR tools using an EM algorithm. The analysis of shared clonotypes was done with the tcR package in R, with sharing normalized by the product of cloneset sizes. Out-of-frame nonproductive sequences were analyzed to study raw recombination free of thymic and clonal selection effects. Using fastp at Q25 and MiXCR, TCRdb reprocessed the public reads and kept productive beta chains. CDR3 protein sequences are deduplicated, and each keeps its most common genes and DNA. V and J calls and clone size were set by TCRdb, not the authors. This sample has hundreds of thousands of distinct CDR3 sequences in its table, and roughly 7.1% of those were observed once. The ten largest clones add up to 1.5% to 2% of the sample.

This sample was also put to use in a study of yellow fever vaccine responses in identical twins. Reported in the second study: The T cell response to vaccination in identical twins was reported by the authors to appear partly convergent and partly personalized. The study precisely tracked vaccine-responding T cell clones in identical twins.

This TCR came from a woman aged 18-29 years in good health. The sequenced material came from PBMCs.

This receptor has the CDR3 CASSYNAQDRMNTEAFF. Read as DNA, the sequence is TGTGCCAGCAGTTACAATGCGCAGGACAGGATGAACACTGAAGCTTTCTTT. The rearranged chain carries TRBV6-5 and TRBJ1-1, and 7 junctional nucleotides match TRBD1. CDR1 and CDR2 are read off the germline V gene as MNHEY and SVGAGI. Ends trimmed: V by 2 bases, J by 0 bases; bases unmatched to a gene: 9. The CDR3, from cysteine to phenylalanine, totals 17 residues. CDR3 DNA only is kept here, 51 bases in frame from base 1.